These 16 T cell receptor beta chains were sequenced from one sample in a study of blood T cell repertoires in COVID-19. Assay: immunoSEQ multiplex PCR; the TCRdb copy retains only in-frame clones and omits some. The sample consists of about 210,000 clones, under 90% of them appearing once. Sequences were obtained from peripheral blood. These receptors originate from a woman aged 40 to 50 with active or convalescent COVID-19.

The rearrangement uses TRBV5-1 and TRBJ1-4; weak D call: TRBD1 (5 bases). The CDR3 totals 15 residues. Germline values: CDR1 SGHRS, CDR2 YFSETQ. The ends were cut back, 1 base at V and 3 bases at J, with 10 bases in the middle. The CDR3 nucleotides read TGCGCCAGCAGCTTGCAGGGCCCCGCTAATGAAAAACTGTTTTTT. Its protein is CASSLQGPANEKLFF.

This chain links TRBV3-1 (or the pseudogene TRBV3-2) with TRBJ1-6; 9 bases line up with TRBD1. The V and J ends lost 0 bases and 10 bases, in that order; junction bases with no gene match: 10. CDR3 length: 17 amino acids. Looked up from germline, CDR1 is LGHDT and CDR2 is YNNKEL (reference sequence). The CDR3, as DNA: TGTGCCAGCAGCCAAGATACAGGGGGCCCACCGAACTCACCCCTCCACTTT. It encodes CASSQDTGGPPNSPLHF.

The chain couples TRBV28 to TRBJ2-7, with 7 bases lining up with TRBD2. This CDR3 has 19 residues. J lost 5 bases, V lost 4 bases, and 23 bases had no gene match. Germline V gene data show CDR1 as MDHEN and CDR2 as SYDVKM. CDR3 nucleotides: TGTGCCAGCAGTTCCTCCCCTCTCTGGAACGCGGGGGTAAGCCACGAGCAGTACTTC. Its translation is CASSSSPLWNAGVSHEQYF.

The chain links TRBV5-1 to TRBJ2-7; 9 bases match TRBD1. V was pared by 4 bases and J by 6 bases, with 11 bases of the junction left unmatched. Looked up from germline, CDR1 is SGHRS and CDR2 is YFSETQ. This CDR3 is built from 15 residues. The chain's CDR3 is CASSLLGGQGSEQYF. The CDR3 DNA is TGCGCCAGCAGCCTCCTAGGGGGACAGGGTAGCGAGCAGTACTTC.

The genes are TRBV14 and TRBJ1-6; no firm D call. The CDR3 has 12 residues. Germline V gene lookup returns CDR1 SGHDN and CDR2 FVKESK. The V end lost 4 bases, the J end lost 5 bases, and 3 bases lay between the germline ends. The CDR3 DNA sequence: TGTGCCAGCAGCCGAGATAATTCACCCCTCCACTTT. This codes for CASSRDNSPLHF.

J is TRBJ2-1 and V is TRBV10-3; D is ambiguous. The V and J ends lost 5 bases and 9 bases respectively, with 8 bases between them. The CDR3 totals 11 residues. CDR1 and CDR2 (germline): ENHRY, SYGVKD. CDR3 residues: CAISQEIEQFF. In DNA form, the CDR3 reads TGTGCCATCAGTCAGGAAATTGAGCAGTTCTTC.

CDR3 amino acids: CASSEGQINSPLHF. The CDR3 DNA reads as TGTGCCAGCAGCGAGGGACAGATTAATTCACCCCTCCACTTT. The V gene is TRBV28, the J gene TRBJ1-6; 7 nucleotides line up with TRBD1. With 6 bases clipped from V and 6 bases from J, the junction kept 5 bases outside the gene matches. The CDR3 spans 14 residues. Germline loops: CDR1 MDHEN, CDR2 SYDVKM.

The chain carries TRBV5-6 and TRBJ1-2; TRBD1 might be the D (6 bases). Per the germline V gene, CDR1 is SGHDT and CDR2 is YYEEEE. The CDR3 is made up of 12 amino acids. V lost 4 bases and J 5 bases, leaving 9 bases between the germline ends. CDR3 protein: CASSPDRYGYTF. The CDR3 DNA sequence: TGTGCCAGCAGCCCCGACAGGTATGGCTACACCTTC.

The J gene is TRBJ2-2, the V gene TRBV30; 11 nucleotides align to TRBD2. The ends lost 4 bases at V and 6 bases at J; junction bases unmatched: 7. The CDR3 consists of 15 residues. Germline V gene sequence: CDR1 GTSNPN, CDR2 SVGIG (reference sequence). CDR3 sequence: CAWTLAGGSSGELFF. CDR3 bases: TGTGCCTGGACGTTAGCGGGAGGGAGCTCCGGGGAGCTGTTTTTT.

The chain uses TRBV7-2 and TRBJ2-7, with 8 bases fitting TRBD2. The junction had 4 bases not matched to a gene; V was cut back by 1 base and J by 2 bases. The CDR3 contains 15 residues. Germline values: CDR1 SGHTA, CDR2 FQGNSA. Here the CDR3 DNA reads TGTGCCAGCAGCTTAGATCCCGGGGGGGCCTACGAGCAGTACTTC. Its translation: CASSLDPGGAYEQYF.

The chain couples TRBV5-1 to TRBJ1-5; D is unresolved. V lost 4 bases, J lost 2 bases, and 10 bases lay in between. There are 14 residues in the CDR3. The germline CDR1 and CDR2 sequences are SGHRS and YFSETQ. In DNA, the CDR3 is TGCGCCAGCAGCGAGGTCTCGGGCAATCAGCCCCAGCATTTT. Translated: CASSEVSGNQPQHF.

This clone was seen many times. This chain uses TRBV5-1 with TRBJ2-5, with unresolved D. Germline lookup yields CDR1 SGHRS and CDR2 YFSETQ. This CDR3 contains 15 residues. With 0 bases removed from V and 0 bases from J, the gap between germline ends came to 9 bases. The DNA for the CDR3 is TGCGCCAGCAGCTTGGACCGCGCGGACCAAGAGACCCAGTACTTC. This encodes CASSLDRADQETQYF.

The CDR3 coding sequence is TGCGCCAGCAGCACGACTATCAATTCGGCCAGTGAGCAGTTCTTC. This gives the protein CASSTTINSASEQFF. The chain employs TRBV5-1 and TRBJ2-1; D might be TRBD2 (5 bases). The V end was cut by 4 bases, the J end by 9 bases, with 20 bases between. The CDR3 consists of 15 residues. Germline-derived CDR1 and CDR2 are SGHRS and YFSETQ.

The CDR3 sequence is CASSLQGTSNQPQHF. CDR3 DNA: TGTGCCAGCAGCTTACAGGGGACTAGCAATCAGCCCCAGCATTTT. The V gene is TRBV7-3, the J gene TRBJ1-5; D may be TRBD1 (6 bases). The V gene's germline CDR1 is SGHTA and CDR2 FQGTGA. This CDR3 is 15 amino acids long. The germline V and J ends were trimmed by 2 bases and 0 bases, with 8 bases remaining between them.

In nucleotides, the CDR3 is TGTGCCAGCAGTGAAGAAGGCGCGAACGGAGGGAAGGCCGAGCAGTACTTC. This codes for CASSEEGANGGKAEQYF. The chain couples TRBV6-1 to TRBJ2-7; D might be TRBD2 (6 bases). This CDR3 is 17 amino acids long. Germline V CDR1 and CDR2: MNHNS, SASEGT. Trimming cost V 1 base and J 6 bases, with 22 bases left between them.

The chain carries TRBV30 and TRBJ2-7; 10 bases line up with TRBD2. V shed 2 bases, J shed 6 bases, and the junction held 10 bases outside the gene matches. CDR3 length equals 15 residues. Germline V gene sequence: CDR1 GTSNPN, CDR2 SVGIG (reference sequence). The CDR3 region is CAWSRTSGLLSEQYF. CDR3 DNA: TGTGCCTGGAGTCGGACTAGCGGTCTTTTATCCGAGCAGTACTTC.